This is a list of T cell receptor beta chains from one sample in a study of T cell responses to AZD1222 COVID-19 vaccine. The data were produced by immunoSEQ multiplex PCR, yet TCRdb's version contains in-frame clones alone and is incomplete. The top ten clones hold less than 1.3% of a sample with some 130,000 clones, approximately 90% of them seen once. The sequences come from peripheral blood, collected 28 days after the second AZD1222 dose. The receptors stem from an adult who received the AZD1222 COVID-19 vaccine. The CDR3 runs from the conserved cysteine through the conserved F or W. The size entry is marked missing in some rows and otherwise reads once, few, many or a size class.

>TRBJ2-2|TRBV27|once
CASSLWPVNTGELFF
>TRBJ2-7|TRBV5-1|.
CASSLDTGTGLEQYF
>TRBJ2-7|TRBV5-8|.
CASRSRRGSYEQYF
>TRBJ2-7|TRBV18|.
CASSPLLREDSYEQYF
>TRBJ1-1|TRBV13|once
CASSFSRYTEAFF
>TRBJ1-1|TRBV5-1|once
CASSAGTANTEAFF
>TRBJ2-3|TRBV18|.
CASSPEAFTDTQYF
>TRBJ1-1|TRBV14|.
CASSLFPGQGINTEAFF
>TRBJ2-5|TRBV18|.
CASSPRLAGGPSETQYF
>TRBJ2-7|TRBV29-1|.
CSASLVDSTLYEQYF
>TRBJ2-2|TRBV7-9|few
CASSLNLGRGNTGELFF
>TRBJ1-2|TRBV10-3|.
CAISGGTSYNYGYTF
>TRBJ1-5|TRBV5-6|.
CASSLGTGAGGNQPQHF
>TRBJ2-7|TRBV7-9|.
CASSLSQGEQYF
>TRBJ1-5|TRBV6-5|.
CASSLNQGPNQPQHF
>TRBJ1-6|TRBV19|.
CATRETGSYNSPLHF
>TRBJ1-1|TRBV21-1|.
CASSKRLYRAENTEAFF
>TRBJ2-2|TRBV19|.
CASHQDSNTGELFF
>TRBJ2-3|TRBV3-1/TRBV3-2|.
CASSQGLDQMQYF
>TRBJ1-2|TRBV19|.
CASSTLGGGGGYTF
>TRBJ1-4|TRBV15|.
CATRSPGSGFANEKLFF
>TRBJ2-2|TRBV2|.
CASRTGGWGELFF
>TRBJ2-2|TRBV5-1|.
CASSLAETGGFSGELFF
>TRBJ2-7|TRBV4-2|.
CASSHGTGTGSYEQYF
>TRBJ2-3|TRBV9|.
CASSVEDGHTDTQYF
>TRBJ2-1|TRBV30|.
CAWSVYSAFKFF
>TRBJ2-1|TRBV30|.
CAWSVGLASYNEQFF
>TRBJ2-7|TRBV5-1|few
CASSFSQGAREQYF
>TRBJ1-4|TRBV19|.
CASSRQATNEKLFF
>TRBJ2-7|TRBV6-5|.
CASSYPRDRDDYEQYF
>TRBJ2-1|TRBV5-1|.
CASNSLVGDNEQFF
>TRBJ2-7|TRBV13|.
CASSPWPYEQYF
>TRBJ1-6|TRBV6-5|.
CASSYWGKNSPLHF
>TRBJ1-2|TRBV9|few
CASSVGDRGNYGYTF
>TRBJ1-2|TRBV2|.
CASSEEVSNYGYTF
>TRBJ1-4|TRBV5-1|.
CASSSGTTNEKLFF
>TRBJ2-1|TRBV18|.
CASSQGYRGNEQFF
>TRBJ1-6|TRBV10-3|.
CAAGGHRNNSPLHF
>TRBJ2-1|TRBV20-1|once
CSARSYNEQFF
>TRBJ1-1|TRBV7-9|.
CASSQGRGQAFF
>TRBJ2-3|TRBV3-1/TRBV3-2|.
CASIQKRETDTQYF
>TRBJ2-3|TRBV5-4|.
CASSSLDGTDTQYF
>TRBJ2-7|TRBV19|.
CASSSWGEQYF
>TRBJ1-1|TRBV5-4|.
CASRNPGAGGTEAFF
>TRBJ2-7|TRBV6-1|.
CASTQGQGTYEQYF
>TRBJ1-2|TRBV27|.
CASSLSKAPHYGYTF
>TRBJ2-7|TRBV18|.
CASSSRGTGNYEQYF
>TRBJ2-7|TRBV6-5|few
CASSYLDRLYEQYF
>TRBJ1-2|TRBV28|.
CASSFYGDSRGGYTF
>TRBJ2-7|TRBV19|.
CASSMGTGSYEQYF
>TRBJ2-2|TRBV18|.
CASSFRLAVGTGELFF
>TRBJ1-1|TRBV7-9|.
CASSSRLGHSNTEAFF
>TRBJ2-1|TRBV4-1|.
CASSQSPPSGTYNEQFF
>TRBJ1-2|TRBV6-1|.
CASSEPYNRQASDGYTF
>TRBJ2-3|TRBV23-1|.
CASSQGDRGNDTQYF
>TRBJ2-3|TRBV12-3/TRBV12-4|.
CASSSRGGGTQYF